This is a list of T cell receptor beta chains from one sample in a study of T cells in Graves' hyperthyroidism and ophthalmopathy. TCRdb ran MiXCR on the multiplex PCR reads and lists one entry per CDR3 protein. The sample has 610,000 or so distinct CDR3 sequences, approximately 44% seen once. Sequenced material: peripheral blood or thyroid tissue (not recorded which). These receptors all stem from a woman aged 18-29 years with Graves' hyperthyroidism. CDR3s include the opening cysteine and the closing phenylalanine or tryptophan. The order of the fields is J gene, clone size, V gene, CDR3 protein. A row's size may be missing; if present it is once, few, many or a size class.

TRBJ2-6 many TRBV4-1 CASSHPLFSGANVLTF
TRBJ1-2 - TRBV25-1 CARDSGRADYGYTF
TRBJ2-7 few TRBV12-3/TRBV12-4 CASSQGARIYEQYF
TRBJ2-5 few TRBV29-1 CSGSGSPLPRETQYF
TRBJ1-2 many TRBV20-1 CSARDIESYGYTF
TRBJ2-7 - TRBV27 CASSFYPGSYEQYF
TRBJ1-2 - TRBV7-2 CASSLEDRGTDYGYTF
TRBJ2-7 - TRBV24-1 CATSDRDIRDNEQYF
TRBJ2-5 - TRBV10-3 CASTPFGGATEETQYF
TRBJ1-5 - TRBV28 CASQSTAGSGNQPQHF
TRBJ1-2 - TRBV29-1 CSVDESVYGYTF
TRBJ1-5 - TRBV10-3 CAISEGAYNQPQHF
TRBJ2-7 - TRBV4-2 CASNQGVGTDTQYF
TRBJ2-5 many TRBV20-1 CSASGHLQETQYF
TRBJ1-2 - TRBV7-3 CASSRIDRFGYTF
TRBJ1-2 many TRBV5-8 CASSFHTDYGYTF
TRBJ2-7 many TRBV29-1 CSVEENSGYEQYF
TRBJ1-2 many TRBV19 CASSTLKGQAMGYTF
TRBJ2-7 many TRBV11-1 CASSLLTAQLQYF
TRBJ1-6 many TRBV7-9 CASTRGPGTSPLHF
TRBJ2-7 many TRBV15 CATSSRGVEQYF
TRBJ2-7 many TRBV6-5 CASSGYRDRGTNEQYF
TRBJ2-5 - TRBV2 CASSEVGIWYF
TRBJ2-5 - TRBV20-1 CSARRGNQPQYF
TRBJ1-2 medium-sized TRBV16 CASSQSKTGTYGYTF
TRBJ2-5 few TRBV7-7 CASSRHSQETQYF
TRBJ2-7 - TRBV7-2 CASSLSASTYEQYF
TRBJ1-6 many TRBV7-2 CASSPAGANPRNSPLHF
TRBJ2-2 - TRBV20-1 CSAQTGELFF